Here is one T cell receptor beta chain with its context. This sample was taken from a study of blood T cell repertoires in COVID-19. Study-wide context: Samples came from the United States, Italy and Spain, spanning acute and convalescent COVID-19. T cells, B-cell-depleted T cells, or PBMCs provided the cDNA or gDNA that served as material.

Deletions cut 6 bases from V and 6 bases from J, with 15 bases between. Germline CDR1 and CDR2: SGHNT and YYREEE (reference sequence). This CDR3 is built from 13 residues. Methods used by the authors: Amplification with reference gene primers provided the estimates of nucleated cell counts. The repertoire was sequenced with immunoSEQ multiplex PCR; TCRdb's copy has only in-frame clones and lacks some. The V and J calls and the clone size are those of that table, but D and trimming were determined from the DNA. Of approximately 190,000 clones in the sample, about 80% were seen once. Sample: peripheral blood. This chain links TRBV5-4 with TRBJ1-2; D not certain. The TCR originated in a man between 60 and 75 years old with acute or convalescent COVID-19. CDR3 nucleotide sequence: TGTGCCAGCACCAAGCCAGGTGCTGATGGCTACACCTTC. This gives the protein CASTKPGADGYTF. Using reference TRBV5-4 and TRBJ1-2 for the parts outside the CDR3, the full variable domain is ETGVTQSPTHLIKTRGQQVTLRCSSQSGHNTVSWYQQALGQGPQFIFQYYREEENGRGNFPPRFSGLQFPNYSSELNVNALELDDSALYLCASTKPGADGYTFGSGTRLTVV.